This T cell receptor beta chain was sequenced during a study of blood T cells in healthy people across ages. A sample-barcoded 5' primer and a J-beta primer mix were used in a second PCR of roughly 6 to 11 cycles. At least 2.5 million CDR3-containing paired-end reads were obtained per sample. TCRdb itself ran the 5' RACE reads through MiXCR, one entry per CDR3 protein. The table lists 800,000 or so distinct CDR3 sequences, around 25% of them singletons. Germline lookup yields CDR1 LGHNA and CDR2 YNFKEQ. V lost 0 bases to trimming and J lost 5 bases, with 16 bases between them. CDR3 size: 16 residues. This clonotype was observed a few times. Each individual donor underwent a draw of ten milliliters of peripheral blood. Another study also made use of these data, one on T cells of mothers and their children. In that study: Input to cDNA synthesis comprised all extracted RNA, at a ratio of about 1.5 ug per 15 ul.

The TCR sequence derives from a boy aged 5-17 years in good health. The sequencing input was blood. The chain recombines TRBV4-2 with TRBJ1-2, with a weak D call TRBD1 (6 bases). As DNA, the CDR3 is TGTGCCAGCAGCCAAGATACAACAGGGACATGGTATGGCTACACCTTC. Translated, it gives CASSQDTTGTWYGYTF.